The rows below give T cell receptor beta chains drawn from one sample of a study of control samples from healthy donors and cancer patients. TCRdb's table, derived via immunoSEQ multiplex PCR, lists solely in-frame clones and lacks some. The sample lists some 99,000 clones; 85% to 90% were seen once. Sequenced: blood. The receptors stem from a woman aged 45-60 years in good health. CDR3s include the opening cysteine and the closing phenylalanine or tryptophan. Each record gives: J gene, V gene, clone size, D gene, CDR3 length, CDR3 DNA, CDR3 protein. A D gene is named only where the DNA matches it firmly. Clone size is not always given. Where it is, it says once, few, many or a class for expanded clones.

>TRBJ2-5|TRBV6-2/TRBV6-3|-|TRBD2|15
TGTGCCAGCAGTTACTCGGGACTAATGCAAGAGACCCAGTACTTC
CASSYSGLMQETQYF
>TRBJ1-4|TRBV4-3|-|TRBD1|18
TGCGCCAGCAGCCAAGAAGGGACAGGGACCTCGTTGGAAGAAAAACTGTTTTTT
CASSQEGTGTSLEEKLFF
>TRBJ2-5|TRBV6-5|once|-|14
TGTGCCAGCAGTAGGTGGGGTCAGGGAGAGACCCAGTACTTC
CASSRWGQGETQYF
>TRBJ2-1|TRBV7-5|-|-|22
TGTGTCAGAAGCTCCGCCCCCCCCGGAGTTTGGAGCGGGCCAAGCTCCTACAATGAGCAGTTCTTC
CVRSSAPPGVWSGPSSYNEQFF
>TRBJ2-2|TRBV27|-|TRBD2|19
TGTGCCAGCAGTCCTACTAGCGGGGGTTATCTACTGAACACCGGGGAGCTGTTTTTT
CASSPTSGGYLLNTGELFF
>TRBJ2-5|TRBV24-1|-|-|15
TGTGCCACCAGTGGCTGGTTAGTGGGAGAAGAGACCCAGTACTTC
CATSGWLVGEETQYF
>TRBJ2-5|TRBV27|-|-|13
TGTGCCAGCAGTTTCTCCGCCCAAGAGACCCAGTACTTC
CASSFSAQETQYF
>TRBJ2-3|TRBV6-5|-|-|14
TGTGCCAGCACCTTGTCCTCTAGCACAGATACGCAGTATTTT
CASTLSSSTDTQYF
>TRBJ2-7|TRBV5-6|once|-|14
TGTGCCAGCAGCTTGAATATGGGCATCAGCGAGCAGTACTTC
CASSLNMGISEQYF
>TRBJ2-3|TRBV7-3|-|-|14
TGTGCCAGCAGTCCACGGGGATACACAGATACGCAGTATTTT
CASSPRGYTDTQYF
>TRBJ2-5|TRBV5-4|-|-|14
TGTGCCAGCAGCTTGCCCGGGACTCAAGAGACCCAGTACTTC
CASSLPGTQETQYF
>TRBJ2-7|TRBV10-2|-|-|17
TGCGCCAGCAGTGAGTCGAGGATAAACAGGGTCTCTCACGAGCAGTACTTC
CASSESRINRVSHEQYF
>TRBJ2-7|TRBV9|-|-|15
TGTGCCAGCAGTGGTGCCGGGGGGCCGGGATACGAGCAGTACTTC
CASSGAGGPGYEQYF
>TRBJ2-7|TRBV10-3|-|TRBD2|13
TGTGCCATCACCCTAGCGGGTACCTACGAGCAGTACTTC
CAITLAGTYEQYF
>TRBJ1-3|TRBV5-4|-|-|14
TGTGCCAGCAAGACAGCATTCTCTGGAAACACCATATATTTT
CASKTAFSGNTIYF
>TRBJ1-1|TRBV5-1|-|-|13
TGCGCCAGCAGCTCCTCGACCGGTTTTGGAGCTTTCTTT
CASSSSTGFGAFF
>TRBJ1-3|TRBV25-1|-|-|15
TGTGCCAGCAGTGAGTCGGGCAACTCTGGAAACACCATATATTTT
CASSESGNSGNTIYF
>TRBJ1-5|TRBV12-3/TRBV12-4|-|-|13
TGTGCCAGCAGTTTAGGTCAGAATCAGCCCCAGCATTTT
CASSLGQNQPQHF
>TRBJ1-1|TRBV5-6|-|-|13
TGTGCCAGCAGCTTGGTCAGGAACACTGAAGCTTTCTTT
CASSLVRNTEAFF
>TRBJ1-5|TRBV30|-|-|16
TGTGCCTGGAGTGTACTCCGCGGGCAGGGCAATCAGCCCCAGCATTTT
CAWSVLRGQGNQPQHF
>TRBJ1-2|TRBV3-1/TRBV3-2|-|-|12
TGTGCCAGCAGCCAAGCGGTCACTGGCTACACCTTC
CASSQAVTGYTF
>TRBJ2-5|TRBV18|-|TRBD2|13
TGTGCCAGCTCACCACAGCGGGGAGAGACCCAGTACTTC
CASSPQRGETQYF
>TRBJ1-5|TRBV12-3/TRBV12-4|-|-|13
TGTGCCAGCAGCACAGGGTTGGGTCAGCCCCAGCATTTT
CASSTGLGQPQHF
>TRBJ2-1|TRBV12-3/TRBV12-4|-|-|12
TGTGCCAGCAGTTTTGTGCCGGGGGAGCAGTTCTTC
CASSFVPGEQFF